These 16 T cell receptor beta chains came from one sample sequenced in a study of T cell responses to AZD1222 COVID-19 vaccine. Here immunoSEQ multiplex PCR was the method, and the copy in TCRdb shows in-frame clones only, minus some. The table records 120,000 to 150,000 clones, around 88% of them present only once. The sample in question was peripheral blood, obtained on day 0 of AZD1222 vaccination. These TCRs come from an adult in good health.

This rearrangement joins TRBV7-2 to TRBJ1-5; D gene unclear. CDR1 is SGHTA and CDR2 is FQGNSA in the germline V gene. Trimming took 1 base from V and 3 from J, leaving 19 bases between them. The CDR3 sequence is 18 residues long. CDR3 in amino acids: CASSLGAGGPLINQPQHF. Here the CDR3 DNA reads TGTGCCAGCAGCTTAGGAGCGGGTGGGCCCCTCATCAATCAGCCCCAGCATTTT.

CDR3 protein: CASSWGTGHSGNTIYF. CDR3 DNA: TGTGCCAGCAGTTGGGGGACAGGGCACTCTGGAAACACCATATATTTT. This rearrangement joins TRBV28 to TRBJ1-3, with 9 nucleotides matching TRBD1. The CDR3 length is 16 residues. V shed 4 bases and J 0 bases; nucleotides not matched to a gene: 4. Germline CDR1 is MDHEN and CDR2 is SYDVKM.

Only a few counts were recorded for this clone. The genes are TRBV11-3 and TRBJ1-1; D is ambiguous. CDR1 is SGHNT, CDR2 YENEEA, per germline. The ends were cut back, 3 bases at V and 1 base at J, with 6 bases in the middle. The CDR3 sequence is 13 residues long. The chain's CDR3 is CASSFQSNTEAFF. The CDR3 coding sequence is TGTGCCAGCAGCTTCCAGTCGAACACTGAAGCTTTCTTT.

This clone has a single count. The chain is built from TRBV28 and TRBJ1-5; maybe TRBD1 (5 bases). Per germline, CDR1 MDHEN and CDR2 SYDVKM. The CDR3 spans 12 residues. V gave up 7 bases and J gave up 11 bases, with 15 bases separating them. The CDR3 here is CASTTQAIAQHF. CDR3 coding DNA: TGTGCCAGCACCACACAGGCGATAGCCCAGCATTTT. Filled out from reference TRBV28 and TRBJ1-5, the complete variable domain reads DVKVTQSSRYLVKRTGEKVFLECVQDMDHENMFWYRQDPGLGLRLIYFSYDVKMKEKGDIPEGYSVSREKKERFSLILESASTNQTSMYLCASTTQAIAQHFGDGTRLSIL.

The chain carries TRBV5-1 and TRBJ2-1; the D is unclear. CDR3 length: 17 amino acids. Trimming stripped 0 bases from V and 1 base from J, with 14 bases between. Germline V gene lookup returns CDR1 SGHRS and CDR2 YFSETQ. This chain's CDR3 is CASSLVPAGLSYNEQFF. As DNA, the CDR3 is TGCGCCAGCAGCTTGGTCCCGGCCGGCCTATCCTACAATGAGCAGTTCTTC.

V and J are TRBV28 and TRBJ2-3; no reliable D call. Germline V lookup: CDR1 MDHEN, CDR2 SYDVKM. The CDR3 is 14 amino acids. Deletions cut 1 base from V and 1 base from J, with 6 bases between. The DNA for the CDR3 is TGTGCCAGCAGTTTATCTATAGGCACAGATACGCAGTATTTT. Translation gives CASSLSIGTDTQYF. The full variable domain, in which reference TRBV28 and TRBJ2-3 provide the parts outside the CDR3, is DVKVTQSSRYLVKRTGEKVFLECVQDMDHENMFWYRQDPGLGLRLIYFSYDVKMKEKGDIPEGYSVSREKKERFSLILESASTNQTSMYLCASSLSIGTDTQYFGPGTRLTVL.

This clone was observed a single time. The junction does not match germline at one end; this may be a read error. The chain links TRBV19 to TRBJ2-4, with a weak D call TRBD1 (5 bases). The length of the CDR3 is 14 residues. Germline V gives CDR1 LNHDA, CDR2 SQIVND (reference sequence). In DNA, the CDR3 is TGTGCCAGTAGTGTAGACAGAGAGAAAAACATTCAGTACTTC. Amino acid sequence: CASSVDREKNIQYF.

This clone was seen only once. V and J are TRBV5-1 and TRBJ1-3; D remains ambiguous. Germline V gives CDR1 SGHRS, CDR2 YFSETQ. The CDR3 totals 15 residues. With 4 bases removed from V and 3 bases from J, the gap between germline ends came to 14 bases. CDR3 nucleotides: TGCGCCAGCAGCCCGCGCGCTCCTATTGGAAACACCATATATTTT. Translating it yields CASSPRAPIGNTIYF.

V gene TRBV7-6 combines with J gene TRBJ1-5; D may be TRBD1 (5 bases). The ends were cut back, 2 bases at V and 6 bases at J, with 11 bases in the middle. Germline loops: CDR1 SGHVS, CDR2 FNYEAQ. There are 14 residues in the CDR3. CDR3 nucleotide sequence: TGTGCCAGCAGCTTACAGGGAGGGGTTCAGCCCCAGCATTTT. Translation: CASSLQGGVQPQHF.

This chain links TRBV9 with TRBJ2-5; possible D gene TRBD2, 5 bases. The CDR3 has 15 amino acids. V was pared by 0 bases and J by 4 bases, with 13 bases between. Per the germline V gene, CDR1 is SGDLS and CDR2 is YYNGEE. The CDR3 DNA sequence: TGTGCCAGCAGCGTAGGACGGGGTTGGGGAGAGACCCAGTACTTC. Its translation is CASSVGRGWGETQYF.

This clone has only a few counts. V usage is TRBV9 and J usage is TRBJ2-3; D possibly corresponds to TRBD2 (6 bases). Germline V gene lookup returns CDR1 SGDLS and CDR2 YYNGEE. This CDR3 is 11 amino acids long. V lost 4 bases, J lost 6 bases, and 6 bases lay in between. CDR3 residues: CASSREDTQYF. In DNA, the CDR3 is TGTGCCAGCAGCCGGGAGGATACGCAGTATTTT. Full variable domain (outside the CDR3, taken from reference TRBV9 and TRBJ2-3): DSGVTQTPKHLITATGQRVTLRCSPRSGDLSVYWYQQSLDQGLQFLIQYYNGEERAKGNILERFSAQQFPDLHSELNLSSLELGDSALYFCASSREDTQYFGPGTRLTVL.

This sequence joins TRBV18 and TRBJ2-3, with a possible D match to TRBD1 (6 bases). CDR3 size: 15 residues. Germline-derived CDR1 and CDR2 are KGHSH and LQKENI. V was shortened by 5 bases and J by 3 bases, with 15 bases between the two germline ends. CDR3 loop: CASSGRTAHTDTQYF. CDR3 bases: TGTGCCAGCTCAGGAAGGACAGCCCATACAGATACGCAGTATTTT.

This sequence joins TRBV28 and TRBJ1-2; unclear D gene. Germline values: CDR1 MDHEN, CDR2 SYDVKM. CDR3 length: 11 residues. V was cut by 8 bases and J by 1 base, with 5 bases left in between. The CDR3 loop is CASGVNYGYTF. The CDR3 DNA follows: TGTGCCAGCGGAGTTAACTATGGCTACACCTTC.

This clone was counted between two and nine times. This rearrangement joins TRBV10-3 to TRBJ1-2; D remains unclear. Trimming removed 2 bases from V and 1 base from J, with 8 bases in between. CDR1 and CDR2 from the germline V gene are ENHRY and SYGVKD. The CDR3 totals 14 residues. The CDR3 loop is CAISEDPFNYGYTF. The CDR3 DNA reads TGTGCCATCAGTGAGGACCCCTTTAACTATGGCTACACCTTC.

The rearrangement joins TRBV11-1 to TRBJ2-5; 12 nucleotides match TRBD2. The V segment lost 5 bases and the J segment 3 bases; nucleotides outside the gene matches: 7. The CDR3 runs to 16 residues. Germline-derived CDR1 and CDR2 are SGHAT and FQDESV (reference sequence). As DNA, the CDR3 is TGTGCCAGCAGCCAACTAGCGGGGGGCTCGGAAGAGACCCAGTACTTC. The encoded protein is CASSQLAGGSEETQYF.

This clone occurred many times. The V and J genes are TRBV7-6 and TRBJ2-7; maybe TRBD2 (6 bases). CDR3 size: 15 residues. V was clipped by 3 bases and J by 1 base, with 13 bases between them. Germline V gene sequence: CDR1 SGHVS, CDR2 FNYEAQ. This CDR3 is CASSLEGTKSYEQYF. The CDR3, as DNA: TGTGCCAGCAGCTTGGAGGGAACCAAATCCTACGAGCAGTACTTC.